Detailed here is one T cell receptor beta chain. Participant-given clinical history determined each cohort assignment. Each recovered donor of Cohort 3 presented with two negative PCRs, clearance, or symptom resolution. Only in-frame clones appear in the TCRdb table, and some are missing; sequencing was by immunoSEQ multiplex PCR. The table shows 250,000 to 350,000 clones, with 75% to 95% occurring only once. The data are from a study of blood T cell repertoires in COVID-19. This CDR3 contains 13 residues. Germline V gene sequence: CDR1 SQVTM, CDR2 ANQGSEA. The V segment lost 0 bases and the J segment 4 bases; nucleotides outside the gene matches: 1.

The clonotype originates from a woman in her twenties or thirties who had recovered from COVID-19. The sample comprised PBMCs or T cells enriched from blood (not recorded which). V usage is TRBV29-1 and J usage is TRBJ1-1; 8 bases map to TRBD1. CDR3 in amino acids: CSVEETGGTEAFF. CDR3 bases: TGCAGCGTTGAAGAAACAGGGGGCACTGAAGCTTTCTTT.